This T cell receptor beta chain was captured in a study of cytomegalovirus exposure and HLA in healthy donors. Study-wide results and limits: Later analysis suggested links between common viral pathogens and several top significant clusters. It was reported that TCR beta sequences correctly inferred the HLA-A and HLA-B alleles for most subjects.

13 Jbeta primers and 60 Vbeta primers were used for the PCR. Sequencing used immunoSEQ multiplex PCR; TCRdb keeps in-frame clones, though not all of them. The sample has roughly 130,000 clones; around 80% are singletons. V lost 1 base to trimming and J lost 3 bases, with 13 bases between them. From germline, CDR1 is SGHNT and CDR2 YYREEE (reference sequence). The CDR3 sequence is 15 residues long. In the case of this clone: The antigen remains unidentified.

The specimen sequenced was PBMCs. The origin of this receptor is a woman aged 45 to 65 in good health and CMV-seronegative. V and J are TRBV5-4 and TRBJ1-2, with D hard to call. CDR3: CASSLSEGNYYGYTF. The CDR3 nucleotides read TGTGCCAGCAGCTTGAGTGAGGGTAATTACTATGGCTACACCTTC.